The sequence of this TCR beta chain was determined in a study of vaccination and CD4 T cells after COVID-19. The wider study: A positive SARS-CoV-2 nasal swab PCR result was recorded for each convalescent patient; roughly 10 were mild and one severe.

A remark on this clonotype: The antigen is undetermined.

With the Oncomine TCR Beta short-read assay, DNA from cultured CD4+ T cells was sequenced. TCRdb re-derived calls from the PCR reads in MiXCR, one entry per CDR3 protein. The repertoire consists of some 11,000 distinct CDR3 sequences, with about 33% occurring once and the leading ten covering less than 20%. V dropped 0 bases and J dropped 4 bases, with 16 bases sitting between them. Germline CDR1 is KGHSH and CDR2 is LQKENI. The CDR3 consists of 17 residues. The treatment was: roughly 10-day PBMC culture with coronavirus spike peptide pools or control peptides (ViraFEST assay). Patients returned positive PCR results between March and December 2020, earlier than US Alpha, Beta and Delta variants. Regarding the study as a whole: There were relatively few convalescent patients studied, and there were no early post-infection timepoints. It was found that, in convalescent patients, 304 of 307 vaccine-specific clones were spike mono-reactive.

The specimen comprised CD4+ T cells from blood, cultured in vitro, sampled after SARS-CoV-2 vaccination. This chain joins TRBV18 and TRBJ1-5; no clear D. The TCR comes from a human donor who had recovered from COVID-19. The CDR3: CASSPPKGRGGNQPQHF. In DNA form, the CDR3 reads TGTGCCAGCTCACCACCGAAAGGACGGGGAGGAAATCAGCCCCAGCATTTT.